The 14 T cell receptor beta chains in this list originate from one sample, sequenced in a study of identical twins. In TCRdb, the 5' RACE reads were re-called with MiXCR into one record per CDR3 protein. The sample has around 680,000 distinct CDR3 sequences; around 8.6% are singletons. These data are also associated with another study on yellow fever vaccine responses in identical twins.

The source material was PBMCs. The receptors here all came from a woman aged 18 to 35 in good health.

This clonotype appeared a few times. V usage is TRBV18 and J usage is TRBJ2-1; D may be TRBD2 (5 bases). The CDR3 loop spans 14 amino acids. The germline V and J ends were trimmed by 3 bases and 5 bases, with 11 bases remaining between them. The germline CDR1 and CDR2 sequences are KGHSH and LQKENI. Written as DNA, the CDR3 is TGTGCCAGCTCACCCCAAGTCGGGAACAATGAGCAGTTCTTC. Translating it yields CASSPQVGNNEQFF. Full variable domain (outside the CDR3, taken from reference TRBV18 and TRBJ2-1): NAGVMQNPRHLVRRRGQEARLRCSPMKGHSHVYWYRQLPEEGLKFMVYLQKENIIDESGMPKERFSAEFPKEGPSILRIQQVVRGDSAAYFCASSPQVGNNEQFFGPGTRLTVL.

CDR3 DNA: TGCGCCAGCAGGCTCGTCGCGAACACCGGGGAGCTGTTTTTT. As protein: CASRLVANTGELFF. The gene calls are TRBV5-1 and TRBJ2-2; D is unresolved. This CDR3 has 14 amino acids. Trimming stripped 5 bases from V and 0 bases from J, with 8 bases between. The germline V gene encodes CDR1 SGHRS and CDR2 YFSETQ.

This clonotype was counted only a few times. V is TRBV3-1 and J is TRBJ1-5; D remains unclear. This CDR3 comprises 15 residues. V was cut by 0 bases and J by 6 bases, with 12 bases left in between. From germline, CDR1 is LGHDT and CDR2 YNNKEL (reference sequence). CDR3 residues: CASSQDGEGGQPQHF. CDR3 in DNA: TGTGCCAGCAGCCAAGATGGGGAGGGCGGTCAGCCCCAGCATTTT.

This rearrangement joins TRBV11-2 to TRBJ2-5; 14 nucleotides agree with TRBD2. CDR3 length: 16 residues. In germline, CDR1 is SGHAT, CDR2 FQNNGV. J gave up 5 bases and V 4 bases, and 6 bases lay outside the gene matches. The CDR3 is CASSSQTSGGGETQYF. The DNA of the CDR3 is TGTGCCAGCAGCTCTCAGACTAGCGGGGGGGGTGAGACCCAGTACTTC. Using reference TRBV11-2 and TRBJ2-5 for the parts outside the CDR3, the full variable domain is EAGVAQSPRYKIIEKRQSVAFWCNPISGHATLYWYQQILGQGPKLLIQFQNNGVVDDSQLPKDRFSAERLKGVDSTLKIQPAKLEDSAVYLCASSSQTSGGGETQYFGPGTRLLVL.

This clonotype was recorded many times. The chain is built from TRBV29-1 and TRBJ2-3; TRBD2 matches 9 bases. CDR1 SQVTM and CDR2 ANQGSEA come from the germline V gene. This CDR3 has 15 amino acids. V dropped 7 bases and J dropped 6; count of bases not matched to a gene: 14. CDR3 amino acids: CSAMTSGSPGDTQYF. The DNA for the CDR3 is TGCAGCGCCATGACTAGCGGAAGTCCCGGGGATACGCAGTATTTT.

This clonotype was seen many times. The V gene is TRBV5-1, the J gene TRBJ2-1; D possibly matches TRBD1 or TRBD2 (5 bases each). Trimming shortened V by 2 bases and J by 6 bases, and 15 bases separated the two germline ends. CDR1 is SGHRS, CDR2 YFSETQ, per germline. This CDR3 region has 15 residues. For the CDR3, the DNA is TGCGCCAGCAGCTTTGACCCGGGACGAGGCAATGAGCAGTTCTTC. Translation: CASSFDPGRGNEQFF.

This clonotype was seen many times. The J gene is TRBJ2-1, the V gene TRBV5-1; D unclear. Trimming removed 0 bases from V and 4 bases from J, with 11 bases in between. The CDR3 loop spans 15 amino acids. The germline CDR1 and CDR2 sequences are SGHRS and YFSETQ. The CDR3 loop is CASSLDLLQYNEQFF. DNA of the CDR3: TGCGCCAGCAGCTTGGACTTGCTGCAATACAATGAGCAGTTCTTC. The variable domain in full, with the rest retrieved from reference TRBV5-1 and TRBJ2-1, is KAGVTQTPRYLIKTRGQQVTLSCSPISGHRSVSWYQQTPGQGLQFLFEYFSETQRNKGNFPGRFSGRQFSNSRSEMNVSTLELGDSALYLCASSLDLLQYNEQFFGPGTRLTVL.

The V and J genes are TRBV12-3 or TRBV12-4 and TRBJ2-7, with D perhaps assigned TRBD1 or TRBD2 (5 bases each). The CDR3 totals 14 residues. Trimming took 5 bases from V and 0 from J, leaving 11 bases between them. CDR3 sequence: CASSGTTNSYEQYF. The CDR3 nucleotides read TGTGCCAGCAGTGGGACCACAAACTCCTACGAGCAGTACTTC.

This clonotype occurred a few times. The genes are TRBV7-9 and TRBJ2-5, with D perhaps TRBD1 (6 bases). Germline V CDR1 and CDR2: SEHNR, FQNEAQ (reference sequence). The CDR3 consists of 14 residues. Trimming removed 5 bases at V and 2 bases at J, with 12 bases between. CDR3 amino acids: CASSPQGFQETQYF. In DNA form, the CDR3 reads TGTGCCAGCAGCCCACAGGGTTTTCAAGAGACCCAGTACTTC.

This chain uses TRBV28 with TRBJ2-2, with unresolved D. CDR1 and CDR2 (germline): MDHEN, SYDVKM. V dropped 2 bases and J dropped 2 bases, with 9 bases sitting between them. CDR3 length: 15 residues. This CDR3 reads CASSLEPRNTGELFF. CDR3 nucleotides: TGTGCCAGCAGTTTAGAGCCGCGAAACACCGGGGAGCTGTTTTTT.

Many counts were recorded for this clonotype. This sequence joins TRBV5-1 and TRBJ2-2, with TRBD2 as a possible D gene (5 bases). The CDR3 covers 12 residues. Germline loops: CDR1 SGHRS, CDR2 YFSETQ. The V gene lost 6 bases and the J gene lost 8 bases, with 11 bases spanning the gap. The CDR3 sequence is CASNPGIGELFF. The CDR3 DNA follows: TGCGCCAGCAATCCCGGGATAGGGGAGCTGTTTTTT.

This clonotype occurred a few times. The V call is TRBV7-2, the J call TRBJ2-1; D unresolved. From germline, CDR1 is SGHTA and CDR2 FQGNSA. CDR3 length: 14 amino acids. Trimming stripped 0 bases from V and 1 base from J, with 4 bases between. CDR3 amino acids: CASSLAWSYNEQFF. In nucleotides, the CDR3 is TGTGCCAGCAGCTTAGCGTGGTCCTACAATGAGCAGTTCTTC.

The chain recombines TRBV7-3 with TRBJ2-2; D uncertain. The CDR3 spans 16 residues. V was cut by 5 bases and J by 4 bases, with 17 bases left in between. Germline CDR1 reads SGHTA; CDR2 reads FQGTGA. CDR3 amino acids: CASSTLPPYSTGELFF. The CDR3, as DNA: TGTGCCAGCAGCACCCTCCCCCCATATTCCACCGGGGAGCTGTTTTTT.

This clonotype was detected only a few times. This sequence joins TRBV18 and TRBJ1-2; 8 bases match TRBD1. V dropped 2 bases and J dropped 7; count of bases not matched to a gene: 6. The CDR3 spans 14 residues. The V gene's germline CDR1 is KGHSH and CDR2 LQKENI. The CDR3 DNA sequence: TGTGCCAGCTCACCATCGGGGACAGGTCCTGGCTACACCTTC. Its translation: CASSPSGTGPGYTF.